This TCR beta chain appears in the sequencing data of a study of T cell changes during pregnancy in multiple sclerosis. Method: immunoSEQ multiplex PCR; TCRdb's copy keeps in-frame clones and lacks some. The table records approximately 50,000 clones, roughly 92% of them present only once. The TCR comes from a female donor with multiple sclerosis, enrolled in a pregnancy study. Sequenced here: CD4+ T cells from peripheral blood mononuclear cells, sampled in the third trimester of pregnancy.

CDR3 amino acids: CASSSGLAGREQYF. The CDR3 DNA reads as TGTGCCAGCAGTTCAGGACTAGCGGGAAGGGAGCAGTACTTC. The rearrangement joins TRBV7-8 to TRBJ2-7, with 12 nucleotides matching TRBD2. The ends lost 6 bases at V and 7 bases at J; junction bases unmatched: 7. The germline V gene has CDR1 SGHVS and CDR2 FQNEAQ. The CDR3 has 14 residues.